Listed below are T cell receptor beta chains from one sample, sequenced in a study of T cells in Graves' hyperthyroidism and ophthalmopathy. TCRdb analysed the multiplex PCR reads with MiXCR anew, one entry per CDR3 protein. The data show 250,000 to 300,000 distinct CDR3 sequences, around 15% seen once. Source material: blood. The receptors were gathered from a woman aged 55-69 years with Graves' ophthalmopathy. CDR3s include the opening cysteine and the closing phenylalanine or tryptophan.

J gene | V gene | CDR3 protein
TRBJ1-5 | TRBV18 | CASSEQQGLEPQHF
TRBJ1-5 | TRBV2 | CASIEDSNQPQHF
TRBJ1-4 | TRBV6-1 | CASSDGGTFSKLFF
TRBJ2-3 | TRBV12-3/TRBV12-4 | CASSRRSLAGGGGWKPDTQYF
TRBJ2-3 | TRBV5-1 | CASSLPGGSDTQYF
TRBJ1-5 | TRBV19 | CASSMYTPPEDSGQPQHF
TRBJ1-2 | TRBV20-1 | CSANYYGYTF
TRBJ2-7 | TRBV2 | CASSPTQLAASYEQYF
TRBJ1-1 | TRBV7-9 | CASSLDGRVRPEAFF
TRBJ2-5 | TRBV4-2 | CASSRGTPNQETQYF
TRBJ2-1 | TRBV5-1 | CASTGRLAGGRNEQFF
TRBJ1-3 | TRBV5-1 | CASKREGNSGNTIYF
TRBJ2-1 | TRBV6-2/TRBV6-3 | CASTPLKLDEQFF
TRBJ1-2 | TRBV5-1 | CASRMLSDREYGYTF
TRBJ1-2 | TRBV28 | CASSSTTGVFGYTF
TRBJ2-7 | TRBV15 | CATSRSGTGINYEQYF
TRBJ2-1 | TRBV7-6 | CASSQNYPRDNNYNEQFF
TRBJ2-1 | TRBV7-2 | CASSFGAVDEQFF
TRBJ2-7 | TRBV20-1 | CSAKTPVQGGYEQYF
TRBJ1-3 | TRBV4-1 | CASSHRVHSGNTIYF
TRBJ1-1 | TRBV19 | CASSREIGYTEAFF
TRBJ2-7 | TRBV7-2 | CASSFGQPFTYEQYF
TRBJ1-1 | TRBV11-2 | CASSSVRSNTEAFF
TRBJ2-1 | TRBV11-3 | CASSLAGVNEQFF
TRBJ2-6 | TRBV5-1 | CASSTRAGGGANVLTF
TRBJ1-6 | TRBV7-2 | CASSLSTLLNSPLHF
TRBJ2-6 | TRBV5-5 | CASSLSGPGSPGANVLTF
TRBJ1-5 | TRBV20-1 | CSANRAGGTSQHF
TRBJ1-1 | TRBV12-3/TRBV12-4 | CASTRTGYDTEAFF
TRBJ1-2 | TRBV25-1 | CASSEEGRSYGYTF
TRBJ1-2 | TRBV20-1 | CSAIQGGYGYTF
TRBJ2-3 | TRBV19 | CASNLGDSTDTQYF
TRBJ2-7 | TRBV6-1 | CASSGPGQLKYEQYF
TRBJ2-3 | TRBV7-2 | CASSLNSGELDTQYF
TRBJ1-2 | TRBV6-4 | CASSEQGTGSYGYTF
TRBJ1-1 | TRBV9 | CASSATRDRGEAFF
TRBJ2-2 | TRBV12-3/TRBV12-4 | CASSLGTSDTRELFF
TRBJ1-1 | TRBV10-3 | CAISGPGGQNTEAFF
TRBJ1-2 | TRBV7-9 | CASSRPGTGGMYGYTF
TRBJ1-4 | TRBV18 | CASSLLGATNEKLFF
TRBJ1-6 | TRBV9 | CASSSREGTYNSPLHF
TRBJ2-3 | TRBV20-1 | CSAGAPGRDTQYF
TRBJ2-6 | TRBV12-3/TRBV12-4 | CASSPLTGFGANVLTF
TRBJ1-5 | TRBV5-6 | CASSLRRTVLSGNQPQHF
TRBJ2-1 | TRBV20-1 | CSARKAYNEQFF
TRBJ2-3 | TRBV20-1 | CSAGGREREVTDTQYF
TRBJ2-3 | TRBV20-1 | CSAPRTSGGPTDTQYF
TRBJ1-6 | TRBV20-1 | CSARGETGTGINSPLHF
TRBJ2-1 | TRBV11-3 | CASSSGRGKNEQFF
TRBJ2-2 | TRBV4-3 | CASSSTRGENTGELFF
TRBJ2-1 | TRBV6-1 | CASSIAGTWDEQFF
TRBJ2-2 | TRBV12-3/TRBV12-4 | CASTPLQNTGELFF
TRBJ2-1 | TRBV19 | CASSKGLAAYNEQFF
TRBJ1-1 | TRBV5-4 | CASSPTKGTVTNTEAFF